The next 28 T cell receptor beta chains were all read from a single sample in a study of human T cells and chemical hapten exposure. MiXCR was run by TCRdb on the RACE reads, yielding one entry per CDR3 protein. The sample gives about 50,000 distinct CDR3 sequences, 8.5% to 10% of which show up once; roughly a tenth is in the top ten. The time point denotes: pre-sensitization, week 0. Treatment in this sample: therapeutic diphenylcyclopropenone sensitization with weekly scalp DPC. From whole blood left unfractionated, total RNA was extracted. The specimen comprised whole blood, sampled in connection with sensitization to the hapten diphenylcyclopropenone (DPC). The receptors derive from a woman aged 25-40 years with alopecia areata. Some clones in this sample may be carry-over from other donors' samples.

The chain carries TRBV29-1 and TRBJ2-5; 7 bases are shared with TRBD2. With V trimmed by 6 bases and J by 2 bases, 3 bases remained unmatched. CDR1 is SQVTM and CDR2 is ANQGSEA in the germline V gene. The CDR3 extends over 12 amino acids. Here the CDR3 DNA reads TGCAGCGTGAGAGCGGGGCAAGAGACCCAGTACTTC. This translates into CSVRAGQETQYF.

The chain uses TRBV5-1 and TRBJ2-4; D is ambiguous. V lost 4 bases and J lost 0, with 8 bases in between. Germline lookup yields CDR1 SGHRS and CDR2 YFSETQ. The CDR3 loop spans 14 amino acids. The CDR3 bases are TGCGCCAGCAGCGAACGAATAGCCAAAAACATTCAGTACTTC. It codes for CASSERIAKNIQYF.

This clonotype appeared many times. The rearrangement links TRBV5-6 to TRBJ2-3; 10 bases are a match to TRBD1. The germline V gene encodes CDR1 SGHDT and CDR2 YYEEEE. J lost 0 bases, V lost 4 bases, and 5 bases had no gene match. CDR3 length: 16 amino acids. The CDR3 DNA sequence: TGTGCCAGCAGCCCGGACAGGGGGTTTAGCACAGATACGCAGTATTTT. Translation gives CASSPDRGFSTDTQYF. The complete variable domain, with remaining parts taken from reference TRBV5-6 and TRBJ2-3, reads DAGVTQSPTHLIKTRGQQVTLRCSPKSGHDTVSWYQQALGQGPQFIFQYYEEEERQRGNFPDRFSGHQFPNYSSELNVNALLLGDSALYLCASSPDRGFSTDTQYFGPGTRLTVL.

This clonotype was observed at least ten times. V usage is TRBV28 and J usage is TRBJ1-1, with no clear D. The CDR3 runs 13 residues. Trimming removed 7 bases from V and 1 base from J, with 10 bases in between. Germline assignment: CDR1 MDHEN and CDR2 SYDVKM. CDR3 coding DNA: TGTGCCAGCAAGATAGGTCGGAACACTGAAGCTTTCTTT. Translation: CASKIGRNTEAFF.

The chain recombines TRBV29-1 with TRBJ2-3; 12 bases match TRBD2. This CDR3 is built from 15 residues. The ends lost 5 bases at V and 8 bases at J; junction bases unmatched: 11. Germline CDR1 is SQVTM and CDR2 is ANQGSEA. CDR3 protein: CSVRSSGGASGTQYF. The CDR3 coding sequence is TGCAGCGTTCGTTCTAGCGGGGGGGCTTCGGGTACGCAGTATTTT.

This clonotype was detected many times. The rearrangement uses TRBV7-2 and TRBJ2-3; D is ambiguous. Germline V lookup: CDR1 SGHTA, CDR2 FQGNSA. V was trimmed by 3 bases and J by 4 bases, leaving 8 bases between them. CDR3 length: 13 residues. CDR3 sequence (DNA): TGTGCCAGCAGCTTGGGCCGGCCAGATACGCAGTATTTT. It translates to CASSLGRPDTQYF.

CDR3 loop: CASSLDDPSYNEQFF. The CDR3, as DNA: TGTGCCAGCAGCTTAGACGACCCATCCTACAATGAGCAGTTCTTC. The chain uses TRBV6-5 and TRBJ2-1, with unresolved D. Trimming cost V 6 bases and J 1 base, with 13 bases left between them. The CDR3 spans 15 residues. Looked up from germline, CDR1 is MNHEY and CDR2 is SVGAGI.

This clonotype turned up a few times. The rearrangement links TRBV12-3 or TRBV12-4 to TRBJ1-6, with 8 bases that match TRBD1. Trimming removed 3 bases from V and 10 bases from J; junction bases left unmatched: 14. CDR3 length: 17 amino acids. CDR3 in amino acids: CASSFQGQGGTRSPLHF. In nucleotides, the CDR3 is TGTGCCAGCAGTTTCCAAGGACAGGGAGGCACCAGGTCACCCCTCCACTTT.

The genes are TRBV2 and TRBJ1-1; D not certain. The CDR3 is 12 residues long. Germline V gives CDR1 SNHLY, CDR2 FYNNEI. The V gene lost 5 bases and the J gene lost 1 base, with 5 bases spanning the gap. The CDR3 nucleotides are TGTGCCAGCAGTCACCCGAACACTGAAGCTTTCTTT. It specifies CASSHPNTEAFF.

At least ten counts were recorded for this clonotype. The V gene is TRBV20-1, the J gene TRBJ2-4; 7 bases map to TRBD1. There are 10 residues in the CDR3. Germline assignment: CDR1 DFQATT and CDR2 SNEGSKA (reference sequence). CDR3 loop: CSGDRNIQYF. DNA of the CDR3: TGCAGCGGGGACAGAAACATTCAGTACTTC.

The chain has TRBV6-2 or TRBV6-3 and TRBJ2-7, with unresolved D. Germline V gene lookup returns CDR1 MNHEY and CDR2 SVGEGT. The CDR3 is made up of 15 amino acids. V lost 6 bases and J 4 bases, leaving 19 bases between the germline ends. The CDR3 DNA reads as TGTGCCAGCAGCCGCTGGTCCCAAAGGGCTTACGAGCAGTACTTC. This translates into CASSRWSQRAYEQYF.

V usage is TRBV4-1 and J usage is TRBJ1-2; 9 bases are shared with TRBD1. The J segment lost 7 bases and the V segment lost 1 base, leaving 7 bases of the junction unmatched. This CDR3 has 15 amino acids. Germline V CDR1 and CDR2: MGHRA, YSYEKL. The CDR3 here is CASSQGGQGIGGYTF. The CDR3 nucleotides are TGCGCCAGCAGCCAAGGAGGACAGGGGATAGGTGGCTACACCTTC.

This clonotype was seen many times. The chain joins TRBV2 to TRBJ1-1; TRBD1 is a possible D gene (6 bases). The V gene's germline CDR1 is SNHLY and CDR2 FYNNEI. The CDR3 is made up of 12 amino acids. Trimming stripped 7 bases from V and 4 bases from J, with 10 bases between. Here the CDR3 reads CASIGGGTEAFF. CDR3 nucleotides: TGTGCCAGCATAGGAGGGGGCACTGAAGCTTTCTTT.

This clonotype has more than one count but fewer than ten. The chain is built from TRBV7-2 and TRBJ2-3, with D unclear. Germline V gene sequence: CDR1 SGHTA, CDR2 FQGNSA. Trimming left V 7 bases short and J 4 bases short, with 9 bases between. The CDR3 is 12 residues long. The CDR3 DNA follows: TGTGCCAGCACGACGGACGCAGATACGCAGTATTTT. It encodes CASTTDADTQYF. The whole variable domain, remainder taken from reference TRBV7-2 and TRBJ2-3, is GAGVSQSPSNKVTEKGKDVELRCDPISGHTALYWYRQSLGQGLEFLIYFQGNSAPDKSGLPSDRFSAERTGGSVSTLTIQRTQQEDSAVYLCASTTDADTQYFGPGTRLTVL.

This clonotype occurred a few times. The chain has TRBV29-1 and TRBJ2-1; D is possibly TRBD1 (5 bases). The CDR3 extends over 13 amino acids. The germline V and J ends were trimmed by 4 bases and 4 bases, with 11 bases remaining between them. CDR1 SQVTM and CDR2 ANQGSEA come from the germline V gene. CDR3: CSVVGLDYNEQFF. The CDR3 DNA reads as TGCAGCGTTGTGGGGCTGGATTACAATGAGCAGTTCTTC.

This rearrangement joins TRBV6-2 or TRBV6-3 to TRBJ2-3; the D gene is possibly TRBD1 (6 bases). This CDR3 has 14 amino acids. V lost 8 bases, J lost 2 bases, and 14 bases lay in between. CDR1 and CDR2 from the germline V gene are MNHEY and SVGEGT. The CDR3 DNA sequence: TGTGCCAGCCAGACAGGCCGGACCACAGATACGCAGTATTTT. Its protein product is CASQTGRTTDTQYF.

There are a few counts of this clonotype. V gene TRBV13 combines with J gene TRBJ2-3; 8 bases agree with TRBD2. J was trimmed by 0 bases and V by 3 bases; bases with no gene match: 5. Germline CDR1 and CDR2: PRHDT and FYEKMQ (reference sequence). The CDR3 sequence is 16 residues long. CDR3 nucleotide sequence: TGTGCCAGCAGCTTCAGGCGGGGGGCTAGCACAGATACGCAGTATTTT. Encoded protein: CASSFRRGASTDTQYF. Combining the CDR3 with reference TRBV13 and TRBJ2-3 gives the whole variable domain AAGVIQSPRHLIKEKRETATLKCYPIPRHDTVYWYQQGPGQDPQFLISFYEKMQSDKGSIPDRFSAQQFSDYHSELNMSSLELGDSALYFCASSFRRGASTDTQYFGPGTRLTVL.

The V call is TRBV6-6, the J call TRBJ1-1; D perhaps matches TRBD1 (5 bases). Germline V CDR1 and CDR2: MNHNY, SVGAGI (reference sequence). This CDR3 region has 14 residues. Deletions cut 2 bases from V and 0 bases from J, with 7 bases between. The CDR3 DNA follows: TGTGCCAGCAGTTACGGGGCCATGAACACTGAAGCTTTCTTT. It yields the protein CASSYGAMNTEAFF.

This chain uses TRBV5-6 with TRBJ2-1; perhaps TRBD2 as D (7 bases). The CDR3 spans 16 residues. V was trimmed by 0 bases and J by 3 bases, leaving 13 bases between them. Looked up from germline, CDR1 is SGHDT and CDR2 is YYEEEE. CDR3 nucleotides: TGTGCCAGCAGCTTGGTAGGGGGGGCCTACTACAATGAGCAGTTCTTC. It yields the protein CASSLVGGAYYNEQFF.

CDR3 sequence reads: CASSFNPDRGQFF. CDR3 DNA: TGTGCCAGCAGCTTCAATCCAGACAGGGGGCAGTTCTTC. The chain couples TRBV7-8 to TRBJ2-1; 8 bases line up with TRBD1. There are 13 residues in the CDR3. V was clipped by 3 bases and J by 12 bases; unmatched bases: 7. CDR1 and CDR2 from the germline V gene are SGHVS and FQNEAQ.

This clonotype was seen repeatedly, ten times or more. This sequence joins TRBV12-3 or TRBV12-4 and TRBJ2-7; no reliable D call. This CDR3 region has 13 residues. V was shortened by 5 bases and J by 3 bases, with 11 bases between the two germline ends. Here the CDR3 reads CASSPRSLYEQYF. CDR3 sequence (DNA): TGTGCCAGCAGTCCCCGTTCTCTCTACGAGCAGTACTTC.

This clonotype was detected ten times or more. The chain joins TRBV20-1 to TRBJ2-7; the D gene is possibly TRBD2 (6 bases). The germline V gene has CDR1 DFQATT and CDR2 SNEGSKA (reference sequence). The CDR3 consists of 15 residues. Trimming took 3 bases from V and 7 from J, leaving 22 bases between them. The CDR3 loop is CSASQLGTEVGEQYF. The CDR3 region has the DNA TGCAGTGCTAGCCAACTGGGGACTGAGGTGGGGGAGCAGTACTTC.

In its sample, this clonotype was seen a few times. The chain couples TRBV5-6 to TRBJ1-1, with 9 bases that match TRBD1. Germline CDR1 SGHDT, CDR2 YYEEEE. The CDR3 runs to 16 residues. V was clipped by 4 bases and J by 1 base; unmatched bases: 8. The CDR3 DNA reads as TGTGCCAGCAGCATTGGGACAGGGCGGAGGAACACTGAAGCTTTCTTT. Its translation: CASSIGTGRRNTEAFF. The whole variable domain, remainder taken from reference TRBV5-6 and TRBJ1-1, is DAGVTQSPTHLIKTRGQQVTLRCSPKSGHDTVSWYQQALGQGPQFIFQYYEEEERQRGNFPDRFSGHQFPNYSSELNVNALLLGDSALYLCASSIGTGRRNTEAFFGQGTRLTVV.

This clonotype was seen a handful of times. V gene TRBV13 combines with J gene TRBJ1-6, with unresolved D. The CDR3 has 12 residues. Germline V gives CDR1 PRHDT, CDR2 FYEKMQ (reference sequence). V gave up 8 bases and J gave up 8 bases, with 10 bases separating them. CDR3 bases: TGTGCCAGCCGCAGGTCGGATTCACCCCTCCACTTT. It translates to CASRRSDSPLHF.

The CDR3: CASSGGTLQETQYF. CDR3 sequence (DNA): TGCGCCAGCAGTGGCGGGACCTTACAAGAGACCCAGTACTTC. This sequence joins TRBV10-2 and TRBJ2-5, with D possibly being TRBD2 (6 bases). Trimming stripped 4 bases from V and 2 bases from J, with 11 bases between. CDR3 length equals 14 residues. Looked up from germline, CDR1 is WSHSY and CDR2 is SAAADI.

This clonotype was counted a few times. The CDR3 spells CSARSGTENSPLHF. The CDR3 nucleotides read TGCAGTGCTAGATCCGGGACAGAGAATTCACCCCTCCACTTT. The chain recombines TRBV20-1 with TRBJ1-6; 7 nucleotides agree with TRBD1. CDR1 and CDR2 (germline): DFQATT, SNEGSKA (reference sequence). The CDR3 is 14 residues long. The trim removed 2 bases at V and 7 bases at J, leaving 5 bases unmatched.

The sample holds many counts of this clonotype. The chain has TRBV7-3 and TRBJ2-6; no reliable D call. The V gene lost 2 bases and the J gene lost 0 bases, with 5 bases spanning the gap. The germline V gene has CDR1 SGHTA and CDR2 FQGTGA. This CDR3 comprises 15 residues. CDR3 residues: CASSLVFSGANVLTF. The CDR3 DNA reads as TGTGCCAGCAGCTTAGTGTTCTCTGGGGCCAACGTCCTGACTTTC.

The chain employs TRBV7-2 and TRBJ2-3, with D maybe TRBD2 (6 bases). The CDR3 spans 18 residues. Trimming shortened V by 3 bases and J by 0 bases, and 19 bases separated the two germline ends. CDR1 is SGHTA and CDR2 is FQGNSA in the germline V gene. The CDR3 region is CASSLAFSAGISTDTQYF. Written as DNA, the CDR3 is TGTGCCAGCAGCTTGGCTTTCTCGGCGGGAATCAGCACAGATACGCAGTATTTT.